One sample yielded the 30 T cell receptor beta chains listed below, sequenced in a study of post-analysis software for immune sequencing data. Broader study findings: Patients carried several TRBV segments more frequently than controls did, and TRBV5-6, TRBV5-1 and TRBV20-1 were among them.

No antigens are known for them. Tagging with unique molecular identifiers was a feature of the TCR beta cDNA libraries. Each CDR3 protein is one row after TCRdb ran MiXCR on the PCR reads. Found here are 750,000 to 950,000 distinct CDR3 sequences, around 50% of them singletons; the top ten hold 4.6%. The material sequenced was blood. The receptors originated from a girl between 5 and 17 years old with multiple sclerosis.

This chain uses TRBV29-1 with TRBJ2-7; D not resolved. This CDR3 spans 13 amino acids. Germline V gene sequence: CDR1 SQVTM, CDR2 ANQGSEA. Between the trimmed V and J ends, which lost 1 base and 2 bases, there was a span of 9 bases. The CDR3 is CSVEAHAPYEQYF. CDR3 in DNA: TGCAGCGTTGAAGCACATGCCCCCTACGAGCAGTACTTC.

This chain joins TRBV20-1 and TRBJ2-1, with D uncertain. V lost 3 bases and J 10 bases, leaving 19 bases between the germline ends. Germline V gene sequence: CDR1 DFQATT, CDR2 SNEGSKA (reference sequence). The CDR3 is 14 residues long. The CDR3 DNA follows: TGCAGTGCTAGGGCGATCCTGAGTGATTGGGAGCAGTTCTTC. It specifies CSARAILSDWEQFF.

The V call is TRBV27, the J call TRBJ1-1, with TRBD1 matching over 11 bases. This CDR3 has 13 amino acids. J was trimmed by 10 bases and V by 8 bases; bases with no gene match: 9. Per the germline V gene, CDR1 is MNHEY and CDR2 is SMNVEV (reference sequence). The CDR3 DNA is TGTGCCAGCTGCCCGAGGGACAGGGGGGTAGCTTTCTTT. Encoded protein: CASCPRDRGVAFF.

This clonotype was observed a few times. CDR3: CSVEHLAGGLLAKNIQYF. CDR3 nucleotides: TGCAGCGTTGAGCACCTAGCGGGGGGGCTTCTGGCCAAAAACATTCAGTACTTC. The chain links TRBV29-1 to TRBJ2-4; 12 bases agree with TRBD2. The CDR3 contains 18 residues. Germline V CDR1 and CDR2: SQVTM, ANQGSEA. V was clipped by 3 bases and J by 1 base; unmatched bases: 10.

CDR3 sequence: CASSLTATGYTDTQYF. For the CDR3, the DNA is TGTGCCAGCAGCTTAACGGCGACAGGCTACACAGATACGCAGTATTTT. The gene calls are TRBV7-3 and TRBJ2-3, with TRBD1 as a possible D gene (6 bases). The CDR3 loop spans 16 amino acids. The germline CDR1 and CDR2 sequences are SGHTA and FQGTGA. The V end lost 0 bases, the J end lost 2 bases, and 12 bases lay between the germline ends.

This CDR3 is CSALAAAGETQYF. The CDR3 bases are TGCAGTGCTCTGGCGGCGGCGGGTGAGACCCAGTACTTC. The rearrangement uses TRBV20-1 and TRBJ2-7; possibly TRBD2 for D (5 bases). The assigned J gene may be wrong: the sequence end matches TRBJ2-5 better. The CDR3 has 13 residues. Germline CDR1 is DFQATT and CDR2 is SNEGSKA (reference sequence).

This clonotype was seen once. The gene calls are TRBV5-1 and TRBJ2-1; no clear D gene. Germline V gene sequence: CDR1 SGHRS, CDR2 YFSETQ. V was trimmed by 3 bases and J by 10 bases, leaving 14 bases between them. The CDR3 contains 13 residues. CDR3 sequence reads: CASSSDGSYEQFF. CDR3 nucleotides: TGCGCCAGCAGCTCGGACGGCTCCTACGAGCAGTTCTTC.

The rearrangement links TRBV20-1 to TRBJ2-7; 13 bases line up with TRBD2. CDR3 length: 13 residues. With V trimmed by 7 bases and J by 3 bases, 3 bases remained unmatched. The germline V gene has CDR1 DFQATT and CDR2 SNEGSKA (reference sequence). The CDR3 DNA reads as TGCAGTGGAAGGACTAGCGGGAGCTACGAGCAGTACTTC. As protein: CSGRTSGSYEQYF.

V gene TRBV7-9 combines with J gene TRBJ1-2, with TRBD1 matching over 7 bases. The CDR3 loop spans 15 amino acids. Germline V gene data show CDR1 as SEHNR and CDR2 as FQNEAQ (reference sequence). V lost 3 bases and J lost 3; bases outside the gene matches: 7. The CDR3 DNA sequence: TGTGCCAGCAGCTTTACGACAGGGTACGACTATGGCTACACCTTC. This sequence encodes CASSFTTGYDYGYTF.

This clonotype came up a few times. V gene TRBV3-1 combines with J gene TRBJ1-2, with TRBD1 as a possible D gene (5 bases). This CDR3 spans 15 amino acids. The germline V gene encodes CDR1 LGHDT and CDR2 YNNKEL (reference sequence). V was clipped by 6 bases and J by 4 bases, with 18 bases between them. This chain's CDR3 is CASSQSPRDAYGYTF. DNA for the CDR3: TGTGCCAGCAGTCAATCACCGAGGGACGCCTATGGCTACACCTTC.

Of note for this clonotype: The junction differs from germline at one of its ends, possibly a read error. The V call is TRBV20-1, the J call TRBJ2-3; 8 bases align to TRBD1. The V gene's germline CDR1 is DFQATT and CDR2 SNEGSKA (reference sequence). The CDR3 loop spans 14 amino acids. This chain's CDR3 is CGAYQGANTDTQYF. The CDR3, as DNA: TGCGGTGCTTACCAGGGGGCAAACACAGATACGCAGTATTTT.

This clonotype was recorded many times. In DNA, the CDR3 is TGCGCCAGCAGCTTGATGGGACAGTTTTCGGATACGCAGTATTTT. It translates to CASSLMGQFSDTQYF. The V and J genes are TRBV5-1 and TRBJ2-3, with 7 positions matching TRBD1. This CDR3 comprises 15 residues. CDR1 is SGHRS and CDR2 is YFSETQ in the germline V gene. Trimming removed 1 base from V and 6 bases from J; junction bases left unmatched: 8.

V is TRBV3-1 and J is TRBJ1-2, with D possibly TRBD1 on 5 matching bases. The CDR3 spans 14 residues. Per germline, CDR1 LGHDT and CDR2 YNNKEL (reference sequence). Trimming took 7 bases from V and 2 from J, leaving 14 bases between them. For the CDR3, the DNA is TGTGCCAGCACTCAGGGACGGATCAACTATGGCTACACCTTC. It codes for CASTQGRINYGYTF.

This clonotype was observed a handful of times. This chain connects TRBV6-2 or TRBV6-3 to TRBJ2-6; D is unclear. The length of the CDR3 is 17 residues. In germline, CDR1 is MNHEY, CDR2 SVGEGT. The V gene lost 0 bases and the J gene lost 0 bases, with 9 bases spanning the gap. Written as DNA, the CDR3 is TGTGCCAGCAGTTACTCGACGGCTAGCTCTGGGGCCAACGTCCTGACTTTC. This gives the protein CASSYSTASSGANVLTF.

CDR3 nucleotides: TGTGCCATCAGTGAGCCTACCAGGGAGCTGGGCTATGGCTACACCTTC. Translated, it gives CAISEPTRELGYGYTF. The rearrangement uses TRBV10-3 and TRBJ1-2, with a weak D call TRBD1 (5 bases). The germline CDR1 and CDR2 sequences are ENHRY and SYGVKD. The CDR3 sequence is 16 residues long. Trimming took off 2 bases at V and 4 bases at J, with 17 bases between the two ends.

The chain links TRBV4-1 to TRBJ2-3; the match to TRBD1 covers 7 bases. Losses at the gene ends were 1 base for V and 2 bases for J; bases not matched to a gene: 9. CDR1 MGHRA and CDR2 YSYEKL come from the germline V gene. The CDR3 is 17 residues long. The CDR3 sequence is CASSQVSGRGTTDTQYF. CDR3 coding DNA: TGCGCCAGCAGCCAAGTAAGTGGCAGGGGGACCACAGATACGCAGTATTTT.

The chain carries TRBV20-1 and TRBJ2-1; 15 nucleotides align to TRBD2. CDR1 and CDR2 (germline): DFQATT, SNEGSKA (reference sequence). V trimming: 0 bases; J trimming: 0 bases; junction bases outside the gene matches: 6. The CDR3 has 19 amino acids. As DNA, the CDR3 is TGCAGTGCTAGAGATCGTGGACTAGCGGGGGGGAGCTCCTACAATGAGCAGTTCTTC. It codes for CSARDRGLAGGSSYNEQFF.

The genes are TRBV7-3 and TRBJ1-1; D gene unclear. The CDR3 length is 15 residues. Germline-derived CDR1 and CDR2 are SGHTA and FQGTGA. With 4 bases removed from V and 4 bases from J, the gap between germline ends came to 16 bases. The CDR3 region has the DNA TGTGCCAGCAGCTCTCACATGGGTGCAGGCACTGAAGCTTTCTTT. As protein: CASSSHMGAGTEAFF. The full variable domain, completed using reference TRBV7-3 and TRBJ1-1, is GAGVSQTPSNKVTEKGKYVELRCDPISGHTALYWYRQSLGQGPEFLIYFQGTGAADDSGLPNDRFFAVRPEGSVSTLKIQRTERGDSAVYLCASSSHMGAGTEAFFGQGTRLTVV.

This chain joins TRBV7-2 and TRBJ1-1, with no clear D. CDR1 is SGHTA, CDR2 FQGNSA, per germline. The CDR3 totals 13 residues. Trimming removed 7 bases at V and 3 bases at J, with 12 bases between. The CDR3 sequence is CASTKRSDTEAFF. DNA of the CDR3: TGTGCCAGCACAAAAAGATCGGACACTGAAGCTTTCTTT.

The chain combines TRBV12-3 or TRBV12-4 with TRBJ2-5, with D tentatively TRBD1 (5 bases). Trimming cost V 6 bases and J 7 bases, with 18 bases left between them. The CDR3 consists of 14 residues. The CDR3 reads CASSPSWGTGTQYF. The CDR3 bases are TGTGCCAGCAGCCCCTCATGGGGAACAGGGACCCAGTACTTC.

The chain couples TRBV10-3 to TRBJ1-6, with D perhaps matching TRBD1 (6 bases). V dropped 2 bases and J dropped 14 bases, with 16 bases sitting between them. Germline CDR1 is ENHRY and CDR2 is SYGVKD. This CDR3 comprises 14 residues. DNA for the CDR3: TGTGCCATCAGTGAGCTCCTTGACGGGACAACCCTCCACTTT. Translating it yields CAISELLDGTTLHF.

In this sample, this clonotype turned up a few times. The chain carries TRBV7-2 and TRBJ1-2, with 7 positions matching TRBD1. The CDR3 sequence is 14 residues long. After removal of 5 bases from V and 0 bases from J, the junction contained 3 bases not matched to a gene. Germline lookup yields CDR1 SGHTA and CDR2 FQGNSA. CDR3 residues: CASSPDRTNYGYTF. Written as DNA, the CDR3 is TGTGCCAGCAGCCCGGACAGGACTAACTATGGCTACACCTTC. Complete variable domain (other parts from reference TRBV7-2 and TRBJ1-2): GAGVSQSPSNKVTEKGKDVELRCDPISGHTALYWYRQSLGQGLEFLIYFQGNSAPDKSGLPSDRFSAERTGGSVSTLTIQRTQQEDSAVYLCASSPDRTNYGYTFGSGTRLTVV.

For the CDR3, the DNA is TGTGCCAGCAGTTTAGAGCCCGGGACAGCCTATGGCTACACCTTC. Amino acid sequence: CASSLEPGTAYGYTF. The chain recombines TRBV12-3 or TRBV12-4 with TRBJ1-2; 7 positions agree with TRBD1. The CDR3 loop spans 15 amino acids. Trimming removed 1 base from V and 4 bases from J; junction bases left unmatched: 6.

This clonotype was counted a few times. This chain links TRBV2 with TRBJ2-1, with 16 bases fitting TRBD2. J gave up 2 bases and V 4 bases, and 11 bases lay outside the gene matches. CDR3 length equals 20 residues. Germline CDR1 SNHLY, CDR2 FYNNEI. CDR3 DNA sequence: TGTGCCAGCAGTGTTGCGGGACTAGCGGGGGGGCTTAACGCCTACAATGAGCAGTTCTTC. Translating gives CASSVAGLAGGLNAYNEQFF.

This clonotype was observed a few times. This sequence joins TRBV6-6 and TRBJ1-2, with D possibly TRBD1 on 5 matching bases. The V gene lost 2 bases and the J gene lost 6 bases, with 16 bases spanning the gap. The length of the CDR3 is 15 residues. CDR1 is MNHNY, CDR2 SVGAGI, per germline (reference sequence). The CDR3 here is CASSYRRGVRDGYTF. CDR3 nucleotides: TGTGCCAGCAGTTACCGGAGAGGGGTCAGGGATGGCTACACCTTC.

The DNA of the CDR3 is TGTGCCAGCACTCGAAAAGAGGACCCCCAAGAGACCCAGTACTTC. Translating gives CASTRKEDPQETQYF. The chain employs TRBV6-4 and TRBJ2-5; D not certain. V gave up 7 bases and J gave up 1 base, with 16 bases separating them. Germline V gene sequence: CDR1 MRHNA, CDR2 SNTAGT. The CDR3 length is 15 residues.

This clonotype was detected only a few times. The chain uses TRBV7-2 and TRBJ2-1, with a possible D match to TRBD2 (6 bases). CDR3 size: 16 residues. V was cut by 1 base and J by 2 bases, with 12 bases left in between. The V gene's germline CDR1 is SGHTA and CDR2 FQGNSA. The CDR3 bases are TGTGCCAGCAGCTTAGAGCTGGTAGCGGCCTACAATGAGCAGTTCTTC. This gives the protein CASSLELVAAYNEQFF. The full variable domain, rest sourced from reference TRBV7-2 and TRBJ2-1, is GAGVSQSPSNKVTEKGKDVELRCDPISGHTALYWYRQSLGQGLEFLIYFQGNSAPDKSGLPSDRFSAERTGGSVSTLTIQRTQQEDSAVYLCASSLELVAAYNEQFFGPGTRLTVL.

This clonotype was seen a single time. This chain joins TRBV7-9 and TRBJ1-6; 8 nucleotides agree with TRBD1. The V gene's germline CDR1 is SEHNR and CDR2 FQNEAQ (reference sequence). The CDR3 has 15 residues. V trimming: 6 bases; J trimming: 13 bases; junction bases outside the gene matches: 14. The CDR3 spells CASSPDRASMRPLHF. The CDR3 region has the DNA TGTGCCAGCAGTCCGGACAGGGCCTCGATGAGGCCCCTCCACTTT.

On this clonotype: One junction end does not reproduce the germline sequence, and a read error may be involved. This sequence joins TRBV7-9 and TRBJ2-6, with D perhaps being TRBD1 or TRBD2 (5 bases each). CDR3 length equals 13 residues. Germline V CDR1 and CDR2: SEHNR, FQNEAQ (reference sequence). The CDR3 here is CASSLAGANILTF. The CDR3 nucleotides are TGTGCCAGCAGCTTAGCCGGGGCCAACATCCTGACTTTC.

This clonotype was detected only a few times. The V call is TRBV30, the J call TRBJ2-2; TRBD2 aligns across 10 bases. The V gene's germline CDR1 is GTSNPN and CDR2 SVGIG (reference sequence). J lost 5 bases, V lost 3 bases, and 3 bases had no gene match. The CDR3 runs 14 residues. CDR3 sequence: CAWSSGLATGELFF. CDR3 sequence (DNA): TGTGCCTGGAGCTCGGGACTAGCGACCGGGGAGCTGTTTTTT. The full variable domain, rest sourced from reference TRBV30 and TRBJ2-2, is SQTIHQWPATLVQPVGSPLSLECTVEGTSNPNLYWYRQAAGRGLQLLFYSVGIGQISSEVPQNLSASRPQDRQFILSSKKLLLSDSGFYLCAWSSGLATGELFFGEGSRLTVL.